This T cell receptor beta chain was obtained from a study of CD8+ T cells in alopecia areata (dated by TCRdb to the late 2010s). Regarding the study in general: Treated patients were enrolled in an open-label pilot trial of oral tofacitinib, 5 to 10 mg twice daily, for moderate-to-severe alopecia areata. Patients stayed on tofacitinib for 6 to 18 months and then had 6 months of follow-up off drug so that delayed response and recurrence could be assessed. High-throughput TCRbeta sequencing was used to examine T cell clonal expansion in alopecia areata in both the C3H/HeJ mouse model and human patients. On the human side, TCRbeta sequencing was run on scalp tissue and on sorted CD4+ and CD8+ peripheral blood T cells from healthy controls and from alopecia areata patients with either patchy or totalis/universalis disease. Tofacitinib-treated patients had biopsies at baseline and at 4 and 24 weeks of treatment, with a later scalp biopsy in several patients. Scalp clonality was compared among normal scalp (n=4), patchy alopecia areata scalp (n=8), and alopecia totalis/universalis scalp (n=8). RNA was obtained with the PAXgene miRNA kit for fixed scalp, the miRNeasy kit for PBMCs, and the RNeasy kit for mouse skin. Amplification of TCRbeta CDR3 regions was done by immunoSEQ multiplex PCR using 35 Vbeta forward primers and 13 Jbeta reverse primers.

Library creation used the immunoSEQ multiplex PCR assay. To provide template for TCR sequencing, every sample had RNA extracted and reverse transcribed into cDNA. First-strand cDNA was synthesized using SuperScript III with a 2:1 mix of oligo-dT and random hexamers. A synthetic immune receptor repertoire was used to assess amplification bias, and residual bias was removed computationally. In the authors' own workflow: Raw reads were preprocessed to remove errors, and CDR3 was defined according to IMGT conventions as the region from the conserved cysteine to phenylalanine. Clonality was computed by normalizing Shannon entropy by log2 of the number of productive unique TCRs and subtracting the result from 1. CD4 or CD8 identity of scalp clones was inferred by cross-referencing scalp TCRbeta sequences with sorted blood CD4 and CD8 repertoires. Drawn from immuneACCESS, this table holds only the in-frame rearrangements with V and J called that TCRdb kept. Clones are partly lost; checked studies trace under half to an unresolved V gene and leave the rest unexplained. That table gives V, J and clone size, and the DNA gave D and trimming. The sample contains 140,000 to 150,000 clones, 40% to 65% of them found a single time. The ten most abundant clones make up less than 1% of the sample.

The time point label corresponds to: baseline before oral tofacitinib. Lesional scalp punch biopsies and peripheral blood were collected from alopecia areata patients. PBMCs were isolated by density centrifugation and stained for CD3, CD4 and CD8, and CD4+ and CD8+ T cells were sorted on a FACSAria. The research as a whole found: Resident alphabeta T cells in normal human skin are also sequenced, complicating scalp TCR repertoire analysis, unlike mouse skin dominated by gammadelta T cells. Shared TCR sequences between patients were less evident than in mice, which may be partly attributable to HLA diversity in the patient population. Compared with normal scalp, lesional scalp had higher clonality and more expanded CD8+ clones, particularly in alopecia totalis/universalis, a pattern that suggests antigenic drive.

Notes on this clone: Its antigen is still unknown. No per-base quality is available; no much larger clone lies one base away.

The V end loses 7 bases and the J end loses 7 bases, and a stretch of 13 bases separates them. CDR1 is given as SQVTM and CDR2 as ANQGSEA, both from the germline V gene. The CDR3 goes from the cysteine to the phenylalanine over 11 residues. The DNA shown is the 33-base CDR3, in frame from base 1. The V and J genes are TRBV29-1 and TRBJ2-5; matching of 6 bases hints at TRBD2 as the D gene. The clonotype originates from a human donor with alopecia areata. Material: CD4+ T cells sorted from blood, obtained at week 0. The bases read TGCAGCGCCGAAAGGGAGGCGACCCAGTACTTC. Its amino acids are CSAEREATQYF.